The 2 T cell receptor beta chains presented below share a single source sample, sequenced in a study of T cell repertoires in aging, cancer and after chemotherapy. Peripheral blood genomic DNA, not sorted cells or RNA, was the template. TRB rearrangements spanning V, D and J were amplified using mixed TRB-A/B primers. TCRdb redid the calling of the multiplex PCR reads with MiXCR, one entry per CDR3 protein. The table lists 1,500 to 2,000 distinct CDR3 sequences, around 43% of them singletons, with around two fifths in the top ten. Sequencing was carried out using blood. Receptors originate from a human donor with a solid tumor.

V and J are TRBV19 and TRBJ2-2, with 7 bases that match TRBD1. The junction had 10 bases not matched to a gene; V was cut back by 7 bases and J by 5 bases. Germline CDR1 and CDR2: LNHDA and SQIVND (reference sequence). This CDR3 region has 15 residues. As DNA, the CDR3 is TGTGCCAGTATGGTAGGGGGCATCCGGACCGGGGAGCTGTTTTTT. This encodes CASMVGGIRTGELFF.

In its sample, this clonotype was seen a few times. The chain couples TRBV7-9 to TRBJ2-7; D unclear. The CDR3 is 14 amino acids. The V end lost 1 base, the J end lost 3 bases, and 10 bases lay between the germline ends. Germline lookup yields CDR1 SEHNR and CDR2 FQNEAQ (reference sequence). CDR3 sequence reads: CASSLGWADYEQYF. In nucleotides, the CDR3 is TGTGCCAGCAGCTTAGGATGGGCAGACTACGAGCAGTACTTC.